This T cell receptor beta chain was captured in a study of cytomegalovirus exposure and HLA in healthy donors. Study-level background: There were over 350 genotyped donors. Of these, about 80% fell in the genetic ancestry cluster associated with self-reported Caucasian donors.

60 Vbeta and 13 Jbeta primers were used in PCR. Sequencing used immunoSEQ multiplex PCR; TCRdb keeps in-frame clones, though not all of them. The table lists some 62,000 clones. Of note for this clone: Antigen specificity is unknown.

Study results and caveats: Per a prior analysis, the majority of TCR beta V segments were productive roughly 90% or roughly 30% of the time.

This CDR3 has 15 amino acids. V lost 0 bases and J 5 bases, leaving 13 bases between the germline ends. Germline V gene data show CDR1 as LNHNV and CDR2 as YYDKDF (reference sequence). The chain joins TRBV15 to TRBJ2-5, with D possibly TRBD1 on 7 matching bases. Sequenced material: PBMCs. This receptor was obtained from a man aged 25 to 40 in good health and CMV-seropositive. For the CDR3, the DNA is TGTGCCACCAGCAGAGATCAATCAGGGGGGGAGACCCAGTACTTC. As protein: CATSRDQSGGETQYF.